This T cell receptor beta chain was sequenced for a study of cytomegalovirus exposure and HLA in healthy donors. Study-wide findings and caveats: A later analysis reportedly identified an Asian-associated ancestry cluster as carrying fewer N-insertions than the roughly 670-donor mean. Some public TCRs appeared in many individuals, while most sequences were rare. As was reported, the classifier diagnosed cytomegalovirus status with high specificity and sensitivity.

Primers: 60 Vbeta forward and 13 Jbeta reverse. Method: immunoSEQ multiplex PCR; TCRdb's copy keeps in-frame clones and lacks some. The sample holds roughly 150,000 clones, more than 75% seen once. The CDR3 extends over 13 amino acids. Germline CDR1 is SGHVS and CDR2 is FQNEAQ. Germline trimming cut 6 bases from V and 2 bases from J; bases unmatched to any gene: 3. A word on this clone: The antigen is not known.

The sample taken for sequencing was PBMCs. V is TRBV7-8 and J is TRBJ2-7, with TRBD2 identical over 8 bases. The sequence derives from a man aged 30 to 39 in good health and CMV-seronegative. Here the CDR3 reads CASRVAGPYEQYF. CDR3 nucleotides: TGTGCCAGCAGGGTAGCGGGACCCTACGAGCAGTACTTC. Together with reference TRBV7-8 and TRBJ2-7, the CDR3 gives the full variable domain: GAGVSQSPRYKVAKRGQDVALRCDPISGHVSLFWYQQALGQGPEFLTYFQNEAQLDKSGLPSDRFFAERPEGSVSTLKIQRTQQEDSAVYLCASRVAGPYEQYFGPGTRLTVT.